This T cell receptor beta chain originates from a study of T cell responses to AZD1222 COVID-19 vaccine. The length of the CDR3 is 12 residues. With 3 bases removed from V and 9 bases from J, the gap between germline ends came to 9 bases. Germline V lookup: CDR1 MNHEY, CDR2 SMNVEV (reference sequence). Study results and limitations: With dominance at 160-218 and 743-854, vaccine-associated CD4 TCRs spanned spike.

The repertoire was sequenced with immunoSEQ multiplex PCR; TCRdb's copy has only in-frame clones and lacks some. This table holds under 150,000 clones, approximately 94% found once. This clone was observed a single time. No antigen is known for it. The receptor was isolated from an adult in good health. The chain uses TRBV27 and TRBJ2-1; no definite D call. The sequencing here drew on peripheral blood, taken on day 0 of AZD1222 vaccination. The CDR3 reads CASSFSGVEQFF. The CDR3 bases are TGTGCCAGCAGTTTCAGTGGGGTTGAGCAGTTCTTC.